One sample yielded the 3 T cell receptor beta chains listed below, sequenced in a study of T cell clonality in common variable immunodeficiency. TCRdb's table, derived via immunoSEQ multiplex PCR, lists solely in-frame clones and lacks some. The specimen has about 35,000 clones, none found just once. The material sequenced was peripheral blood mononuclear cells. The source is a person between 18 and 75 years old in good health.

This clone was counted ten times or more. The read terminates 3 residues ahead of where the CDR3 ends, so the germline J gene completes it. The chain uses TRBV18 and TRBJ2-7; 9 bases align to TRBD1. V trimming: 3 bases; J trimming: 1 base; junction bases outside the gene matches: 7. Germline V CDR1 and CDR2: KGHSH, LQKENI. CDR3 length: 16 residues. CDR3: CASSPRPGQGSYEQYF. The sequenced part of the CDR3 DNA is TGTGCCAGCTCACCGCGGCCGGGACAGGGATCCTACGAG. Together with reference TRBV18 and TRBJ2-7, the CDR3 gives the full variable domain: NAGVMQNPRHLVRRRGQEARLRCSPMKGHSHVYWYRQLPEEGLKFMVYLQKENIIDESGMPKERFSAEFPKEGPSILRIQQVVRGDSAAYFCASSPRPGQGSYEQYFGPGTRLTVT.

Only a few counts were recorded for this clone. The CDR3 goes on 3 residues after the read ends, and that part is filled in from the germline J gene. This chain uses TRBV5-1 with TRBJ2-1, with a weak D call TRBD2 (6 bases). V lost 1 base, J lost 8 bases, and 13 bases lay in between. Germline V CDR1 and CDR2: SGHRS, YFSETQ. The CDR3 runs to 14 residues. The CDR3 DNA, read in part, is TGCGCCAGCAGCTTGAGGACGGGGGAGGATGAG. It yields the protein CASSLRTGEDE. The whole CDR3 sequence reads CASSLRTGEDEQFF.

In regard to this clone: With the read ending 3 residues before the CDR3 end, the germline J gene is used to fill in that end. The chain is built from TRBV7-9 and TRBJ2-3; D gene unclear. CDR1 is SEHNR, CDR2 FQNEAQ, per germline (reference sequence). The CDR3 length is 15 residues. The CDR3 protein is CASSLAGGLGATQYF. The DNA read from the CDR3 is TGTGCCAGCAGCTTAGCAGGTGGCCTAGGAGCGACG.